This is a list of T cell receptor beta chains from one sample in a study of T-cell reconstitution after alpha-beta-depleted transplantation in children. In TCRdb, the PCR reads were re-called with MiXCR into one record per CDR3 protein. The sample holds roughly 500,000 distinct CDR3 sequences, 32% seen once. The input for sequencing was PBMCs from the stem cell graft donor, taken from the stem cell graft. The receptors derive from a human donor who donated a stem cell graft to a child with aplastic anemia. CDR3s include the opening cysteine and the closing phenylalanine or tryptophan. The D gene is left open where the match is weak. The listing skips clone size in some rows; elsewhere it reads once, few, many or a size class.

CDR3aa: CASSGFYSPDEQFF
CDR3nt: TGTGCCAGCAGCGGTTTCTACTCTCCCGATGAGCAGTTCTTC
abundance: NA
d_gene: NA
v_gene: TRBV13
j_gene: TRBJ2-1

CDR3aa: CSVEVGQGGETQYF
CDR3nt: TGCAGCGTTGAAGTTGGGCAGGGGGGAGAGACCCAGTACTTC
abundance: NA
d_gene: NA
v_gene: TRBV29-1
j_gene: TRBJ2-5

CDR3aa: CASSRDLETDTQYF
CDR3nt: TGTGCCAGCAGTCGGGACTTAGAAACAGATACGCAGTATTTT
abundance: NA
d_gene: NA
v_gene: TRBV6-5
j_gene: TRBJ2-3

CDR3aa: CSASRLAGNEQFF
CDR3nt: TGCAGTGCTAGCCGACTAGCGGGCAATGAGCAGTTCTTC
abundance: few
d_gene: TRBD2
v_gene: TRBV20-1
j_gene: TRBJ2-1

CDR3aa: CASSYGAAGRGAQPQHF
CDR3nt: TGTGCCAGCAGTTACGGGGCAGCAGGACGCGGTGCTCAGCCCCAGCATTTT
abundance: few
d_gene: NA
v_gene: TRBV6-5
j_gene: TRBJ1-5

CDR3aa: CASSLNELDNEQFF
CDR3nt: TGTGCCAGCAGCCTAAACGAGCTCGACAATGAGCAGTTCTTC
abundance: few
d_gene: NA
v_gene: TRBV7-8
j_gene: TRBJ2-1

CDR3aa: CASTHTSVGGGELFF
CDR3nt: TGTGCCAGCACCCACACATCCGTTGGGGGCGGGGAGCTGTTTTTT
abundance: many
d_gene: NA
v_gene: TRBV12-3/TRBV12-4
j_gene: TRBJ2-2

CDR3aa: CASSLTLMTNYGYTF
CDR3nt: TGCGCCAGCAGCCTCACCCTAATGACTAACTATGGCTACACCTTC
abundance: NA
d_gene: NA
v_gene: TRBV4-3
j_gene: TRBJ1-2

CDR3aa: CASSRRQGVKNEQFF
CDR3nt: TGTGCCAGCAGCCGGAGACAGGGGGTTAAAAATGAGCAGTTCTTC
abundance: NA
d_gene: TRBD1
v_gene: TRBV7-2
j_gene: TRBJ2-1

CDR3aa: CSARVGTGSNSPLHF
CDR3nt: TGCAGTGCTAGAGTCGGGACAGGGAGTAATTCACCCCTCCACTTT
abundance: many
d_gene: TRBD1
v_gene: TRBV20-1
j_gene: TRBJ1-6

CDR3aa: CAWSVHTPGKLFF
CDR3nt: TGTGCCTGGAGTGTTCATACACCCGGAAAACTGTTTTTT
abundance: NA
d_gene: NA
v_gene: TRBV30
j_gene: TRBJ1-4

CDR3aa: CATRETGHFSGNTIYF
CDR3nt: TGTGCCACCAGGGAGACCGGACACTTCTCTGGAAACACCATATATTTT
abundance: NA
d_gene: NA
v_gene: TRBV15
j_gene: TRBJ1-3

CDR3aa: CASRSGGGDEQYF
CDR3nt: TGTGCCAGCAGGAGCGGCGGCGGCGACGAGCAGTACTTC
abundance: few
d_gene: NA
v_gene: TRBV6-5
j_gene: TRBJ2-7

CDR3aa: CASSVGQGTIETQYF
CDR3nt: TGTGCCAGCAGTGTTGGACAGGGGACGATCGAGACCCAGTACTTC
abundance: NA
d_gene: TRBD1
v_gene: TRBV25-1
j_gene: TRBJ2-5

CDR3aa: CASSPTSGANVLTF
CDR3nt: TGTGCCAGCAGCCCGACGTCTGGGGCCAACGTCCTGACTTTC
abundance: many
d_gene: NA
v_gene: TRBV7-8
j_gene: TRBJ2-6

CDR3aa: CASTHSGANTGELFF
CDR3nt: TGCGCCAGCACTCATTCTGGTGCGAACACCGGGGAGCTGTTTTTT
abundance: NA
d_gene: NA
v_gene: TRBV5-1
j_gene: TRBJ2-2

CDR3aa: CSVGSGADFRGELFF
CDR3nt: TGCAGCGTTGGGTCCGGGGCAGACTTTAGGGGGGAGCTGTTTTTT
abundance: many
d_gene: NA
v_gene: TRBV29-1
j_gene: TRBJ2-2

CDR3aa: CASSPSTGTDTQYF
CDR3nt: TGTGCCAGCAGCCCCTCGACAGGGACAGATACGCAGTATTTT
abundance: NA
d_gene: TRBD1
v_gene: TRBV3-1
j_gene: TRBJ2-3

CDR3aa: CASSFDRGGTGANVLTF
CDR3nt: TGTGCCAGCAGTTTCGACAGGGGTGGCACTGGGGCCAACGTCCTGACTTTC
abundance: many
d_gene: TRBD1
v_gene: TRBV12-3/TRBV12-4
j_gene: TRBJ2-6

CDR3aa: CASSAGGQAMNTEAFF
CDR3nt: TGTGCCAGCAGTGCCGGGGGACAGGCCATGAACACTGAAGCTTTCTTT
abundance: NA
d_gene: TRBD1
v_gene: TRBV25-1
j_gene: TRBJ1-1